A single sample is the source of the 14 T cell receptor beta chains below, sequenced in a study of T-cell memory formation after mild COVID-19. TCRdb recomputed calls from the 5' RACE reads with MiXCR, one row per CDR3 protein. This table has roughly 200,000 distinct CDR3 sequences, 9.5% to 10% appearing once. Sequencing was carried out using PBMCs or a T cell subset sorted from them (not recorded which). The source is a man between 18 and 35 years old who had mild COVID-19 (a few samples of this study predate the infection). Cell type and time point are not known.

Written as DNA, the CDR3 is TGTGCCAGCAGTTACGGGCGTAACTATGGCTACACCTTC. This codes for CASSYGRNYGYTF. The J gene is TRBJ1-2, the V gene TRBV6-5; D gene uncertain. The CDR3 is 13 residues long. Deletions cut 2 bases from V and 1 base from J, with 5 bases between. Germline CDR1 MNHEY, CDR2 SVGAGI.

This clonotype appeared a few times. V usage is TRBV20-1 and J usage is TRBJ1-1, with D perhaps matching TRBD1 (5 bases). The CDR3 is 15 amino acids. The germline gives CDR1 DFQATT, CDR2 SNEGSKA (reference sequence). V was shortened by 3 bases and J by 11 bases, with 25 bases between the two germline ends. This CDR3 is CSASRTLGQGNRAFF. As DNA, the CDR3 is TGCAGTGCTAGTCGTACTTTGGGCCAGGGCAATCGGGCTTTCTTT.

The rearrangement links TRBV12-3 or TRBV12-4 to TRBJ1-2, with 8 bases aligning to TRBD1. The CDR3 is 14 residues long. The trim removed 5 bases at V and 3 bases at J, leaving 5 bases unmatched. Here the CDR3 reads CASSPTTGDYGYTF. The CDR3 DNA reads TGTGCCAGCAGTCCTACGACAGGGGACTATGGCTACACCTTC.

This clonotype was observed a handful of times. The rearrangement uses TRBV6-4 and TRBJ2-2; 9 bases map to TRBD1. Germline values: CDR1 MRHNA, CDR2 SNTAGT. V gave up 8 bases and J gave up 3 bases; unmatched junction bases: 1. The CDR3 sequence is 13 residues long. CDR3 sequence reads: CASRDRDTGELFF. CDR3 coding DNA: TGTGCCAGCCGGGACAGGGACACCGGGGAGCTGTTTTTT.

The table lists this clonotype with many counts. V usage is TRBV20-1 and J usage is TRBJ1-5; D uncertain. V lost 1 base and J lost 2, with 12 bases in between. The CDR3 totals 15 residues. In germline, CDR1 is DFQATT, CDR2 SNEGSKA (reference sequence). The CDR3 DNA is TGCAGTGCTAGAGGCGCTGGGAATGGCAATCAGCCCCAGCATTTT. Encoded protein: CSARGAGNGNQPQHF.

This clonotype was counted many times. The chain uses TRBV24-1 and TRBJ2-3; D remains unclear. There are 13 residues in the CDR3. The V end lost 9 bases, the J end lost 0 bases, and 9 bases lay between the germline ends. From germline, CDR1 is KGHDR and CDR2 SFDVKD. CDR3 amino acids: CATHDGSTDTQYF. The CDR3 DNA reads TGTGCCACCCACGACGGAAGCACAGATACGCAGTATTTT.

In its sample, this clonotype was seen a few times. The chain has TRBV20-1 and TRBJ1-2; D might be TRBD1 (6 bases). The CDR3 length is 12 residues. Trimming took off 6 bases at V and 0 bases at J, with 8 bases between the two ends. Germline lookup yields CDR1 DFQATT and CDR2 SNEGSKA (reference sequence). DNA of the CDR3: TGCAGTGCGCGACAGGCTAACTATGGCTACACCTTC. It is translated as CSARQANYGYTF.

This clonotype was observed a few times. V and J are TRBV10-3 and TRBJ2-3; no definite D call. This CDR3 contains 15 residues. The germline V gene has CDR1 ENHRY and CDR2 SYGVKD. V shed 0 bases and J shed 2 bases, with 9 bases lying between them. The CDR3 is CAISESRQFTDTQYF. CDR3 nucleotide sequence: TGTGCCATCAGTGAGTCCCGGCAATTCACAGATACGCAGTATTTT.

The chain couples TRBV7-2 to TRBJ1-1; tentatively, D is TRBD1 (5 bases). The CDR3 runs to 13 residues. Germline loops: CDR1 SGHTA, CDR2 FQGNSA. The V end was cut by 5 bases, the J end by 7 bases, with 14 bases between. The chain's CDR3 is CASSVSGGGEAFF. The CDR3 nucleotides are TGTGCCAGCAGCGTCTCGGGGGGTGGTGAAGCTTTCTTT.

The V call is TRBV3-1, the J call TRBJ2-6; D not certain. This CDR3 has 13 residues. Germline loops: CDR1 LGHDT, CDR2 YNNKEL (reference sequence). The V gene lost 7 bases and the J gene lost 4 bases, with 8 bases spanning the gap. The CDR3 coding sequence is TGTGCCAGCACGAGATACGGGGCCAACGTCCTGACTTTC. Translation: CASTRYGANVLTF. Using reference TRBV3-1 and TRBJ2-6 for the parts outside the CDR3, the full variable domain is DTAVSQTPKYLVTQMGNDKSIKCEQNLGHDTMYWYKQDSKKFLKIMFSYNNKELIINETVPNRFSPKSPDKAHLNLHINSLELGDSAVYFCASTRYGANVLTFGAGSRLTVL.

This clonotype showed up many times. This chain connects TRBV20-1 to TRBJ1-5; no clear D. This CDR3 spans 15 amino acids. Germline V lookup: CDR1 DFQATT, CDR2 SNEGSKA (reference sequence). V was pared by 5 bases and J by 0 bases, with 14 bases between. The DNA for the CDR3 is TGCAGTGCTGAACCGAGGGAGTATAGCAATCAGCCCCAGCATTTT. As protein: CSAEPREYSNQPQHF.

This clonotype was observed many times. V gene TRBV6-2 or TRBV6-3 combines with J gene TRBJ2-3; D possibly corresponds to TRBD2 (5 bases). This CDR3 has 14 residues. CDR1 is MNHEY, CDR2 SVGEGT, per germline. Trimming pared 5 bases from V and 5 bases from J, leaving 14 bases between. In DNA form, the CDR3 reads TGTGCCAGCAGTCGGACTTCTGGGCAAGATACGCAGTATTTT. This gives the protein CASSRTSGQDTQYF.

This clonotype was found many times. The chain has TRBV6-6 and TRBJ2-6, with a possible D match to TRBD1 (5 bases). Per germline, CDR1 MNHNY and CDR2 SVGAGI (reference sequence). Deletions cut 8 bases from V and 0 bases from J, with 11 bases between. CDR3 length: 15 residues. The CDR3 here is CASQDKDSGANVLTF. In DNA, the CDR3 is TGTGCCAGCCAGGACAAGGACTCTGGGGCCAACGTCCTGACTTTC.

This clonotype appeared a few times. The rearrangement uses TRBV14 and TRBJ1-4, with TRBD1 identical over 10 bases. J was trimmed by 7 bases and V by 4 bases; bases with no gene match: 6. In germline, CDR1 is SGHDN, CDR2 FVKESK. CDR3 length equals 15 residues. CDR3 in amino acids: CASSPDRGQAEKLFF. The CDR3 DNA reads TGTGCCAGCAGCCCCGACAGGGGGCAGGCTGAAAAACTGTTTTTT. Full variable domain (remainder filled in from reference TRBV14 and TRBJ1-4): EAGVTQFPSHSVIEKGQTVTLRCDPISGHDNLYWYRRVMGKEIKFLLHFVKESKQDESGMPNNRFLAERTGGTYSTLKVQPAELEDSGVYFCASSPDRGQAEKLFFGSGTQLSVL.